These T cell receptor beta chains were read from a single sample in a study of blood T cell repertoires in COVID-19. Clones were sequenced by immunoSEQ multiplex PCR, and TCRdb holds only the in-frame ones, with some missing. The data hold approximately 72,000 clones, with around 92% observed a single time. Sequenced: peripheral blood. These TCRs come from a man aged 60 to 69 with acute or convalescent COVID-19. Both conserved end residues are part of each CDR3. The D gene is left open where the match is weak. Clone size is shown for a subset of rows, as once, few, many or a class of expanded clone.

v_gene: TRBV27
abundance: once
j_gene: TRBJ1-5
d_gene: .
CDR3nt: TGTGCCAGCAGTACCTCCGGGTACAGGGATCAGCCCCAGCATTTT
CDR3aa: CASSTSGYRDQPQHF

v_gene: TRBV2
abundance: .
j_gene: TRBJ1-1
d_gene: TRBD1
CDR3nt: TGTGCCAGCAGGCCGACAGGGGTTTACACTGAAGCTTTCTTT
CDR3aa: CASRPTGVYTEAFF

v_gene: TRBV6-1
abundance: .
j_gene: TRBJ2-2
d_gene: TRBD1
CDR3nt: TGTGCCAGCAGTGAAATCCAGGGGGTCCCCGGGGAGCTGTTTTTT
CDR3aa: CASSEIQGVPGELFF

v_gene: TRBV7-3
abundance: .
j_gene: TRBJ1-1
d_gene: .
CDR3nt: TGTGCCAGCAGCTTAAATGGGGGCGGTGAAGCTTTCTTT
CDR3aa: CASSLNGGGEAFF

v_gene: TRBV5-1
abundance: .
j_gene: TRBJ1-1
d_gene: .
CDR3nt: TGCGCCAGCAGCTTGGTGGCGGGAAGGGGTCCCTTAATGAACACTGAAGCTTTCTTT
CDR3aa: CASSLVAGRGPLMNTEAFF

v_gene: TRBV10-3
abundance: .
j_gene: TRBJ1-2
d_gene: TRBD1
CDR3nt: TGTGCCTCGAATCGGGACAGCGGGGGATTGCGTGGCTACACCTTC
CDR3aa: CASNRDSGGLRGYTF

v_gene: TRBV7-9
abundance: .
j_gene: TRBJ2-3
d_gene: .
CDR3nt: TGTGCCAGCAGCTTACGAGGGCCAAGGGATACGCAGTATTTT
CDR3aa: CASSLRGPRDTQYF

v_gene: TRBV7-2
abundance: .
j_gene: TRBJ1-5
d_gene: TRBD1
CDR3nt: TGTGCCAGCAGCGTCGACAGGGGTCAGCCCCAGCATTTT
CDR3aa: CASSVDRGQPQHF

v_gene: TRBV20-1
abundance: .
j_gene: TRBJ1-1
d_gene: TRBD1
CDR3nt: TGCAGTGCTAGTAAGGACAGGGAAATGGCTTTCTTT
CDR3aa: CSASKDREMAFF

v_gene: TRBV24-1
abundance: .
j_gene: TRBJ2-3
d_gene: .
CDR3nt: TGTGCCACCAGTGATATTCCCCGTAGGGGTCCTGGAGGCACAGATACGCAGTATTTT
CDR3aa: CATSDIPRRGPGGTDTQYF

v_gene: TRBV11-2
abundance: once
j_gene: TRBJ1-1
d_gene: .
CDR3nt: TGTGCCAGCAGCTCCCTGGGTGGAGGGAAGAACACTGAAGCTTTCTTT
CDR3aa: CASSSLGGGKNTEAFF

v_gene: TRBV10-3
abundance: .
j_gene: TRBJ1-6
d_gene: TRBD1
CDR3nt: TGTGCCATCAGTGGGGTGACAGGGGGCGGTTCACCCCTCCACTTT
CDR3aa: CAISGVTGGGSPLHF

v_gene: TRBV7-2
abundance: .
j_gene: TRBJ2-7
d_gene: TRBD1
CDR3nt: TGTGCCAGCAGCCCCAGAACAGGGGTCCCCCTCTGGCCGTACTTC
CDR3aa: CASSPRTGVPLWPYF

v_gene: TRBV3-1/TRBV3-2
abundance: .
j_gene: TRBJ2-2
d_gene: .
CDR3nt: TGTGCCAGCAGCCAAGAGGGGGCCAGGGGCTGGGATCCGGCGAACACCGGGGAGCTGTTTTTT
CDR3aa: CASSQEGARGWDPANTGELFF

v_gene: TRBV27
abundance: .
j_gene: TRBJ1-2
d_gene: TRBD1
CDR3nt: TGTGCCAGCAGTCCCGGACAGGGGTTCGACTATGGCTACACCTTC
CDR3aa: CASSPGQGFDYGYTF

v_gene: TRBV28
abundance: .
j_gene: TRBJ2-7
d_gene: .
CDR3nt: TGTGCCGGCGGCAGGGAATCCTACGAGCAGTACTTC
CDR3aa: CAGGRESYEQYF

v_gene: TRBV5-6
abundance: .
j_gene: TRBJ1-6
d_gene: TRBD1
CDR3nt: TGTGCCAGCAGCTTGCGAGGGACAGGAATATTGAATTCACCCCTCCACTTT
CDR3aa: CASSLRGTGILNSPLHF

v_gene: TRBV9
abundance: .
j_gene: TRBJ1-2
d_gene: TRBD1
CDR3nt: TGTGCCAGCAGCGTAGGGGCAGGGGGCATCTATGGCTACACCTTC
CDR3aa: CASSVGAGGIYGYTF

v_gene: TRBV18
abundance: once
j_gene: TRBJ1-2
d_gene: .
CDR3nt: TGTGCCAGCTCCCTAAAGGGGTATGGCTACACCTTC
CDR3aa: CASSLKGYGYTF

v_gene: TRBV27
abundance: .
j_gene: TRBJ1-6
d_gene: .
CDR3nt: TGTGCCAGCGCTCTCAAGGCGGGGGGAACTAATTCACCCCTCCACTTT
CDR3aa: CASALKAGGTNSPLHF

v_gene: TRBV7-6
abundance: .
j_gene: TRBJ2-7
d_gene: TRBD1
CDR3nt: TGTGCCAGCAGCCCACGGACAGGGGACGGCGAGCAGTACTTC
CDR3aa: CASSPRTGDGEQYF

v_gene: TRBV24-1
abundance: .
j_gene: TRBJ1-5
d_gene: TRBD1
CDR3nt: TGTGCCACCAGTGATCCAGGGACAGGGTTGGTCCAGCCCCAGCATTTT
CDR3aa: CATSDPGTGLVQPQHF

v_gene: TRBV19
abundance: .
j_gene: TRBJ1-1
d_gene: TRBD1
CDR3nt: TGTGCCAGTAGTTCGGGACAGGGGAGAGGAAAGAACACTGAAGCTTTCTTT
CDR3aa: CASSSGQGRGKNTEAFF

v_gene: TRBV9
abundance: .
j_gene: TRBJ1-2
d_gene: TRBD1
CDR3nt: TGTGCCAGCAGCACACAGGACAGGTCGCGCTATGGCTACACCTTC
CDR3aa: CASSTQDRSRYGYTF

v_gene: TRBV25-1
abundance: .
j_gene: TRBJ1-1
d_gene: .
CDR3nt: TGTGCCAGCAGTGAATATAGCAGTTCTCGCACTGAAGCTTTCTTT
CDR3aa: CASSEYSSSRTEAFF

v_gene: TRBV18
abundance: .
j_gene: TRBJ2-7
d_gene: TRBD1
CDR3nt: TGTGCCAGCTCACCAGCGACAGGGGGAGAGCAGTACTTC
CDR3aa: CASSPATGGEQYF

v_gene: TRBV12-3/TRBV12-4
abundance: .
j_gene: TRBJ1-2
d_gene: .
CDR3nt: TGTGCCAGCAGTTCCCACAGGGAGGGTGGCTACACCTTC
CDR3aa: CASSSHREGGYTF

v_gene: TRBV15
abundance: .
j_gene: TRBJ1-1
d_gene: .
CDR3nt: TGTGCCACCAGCACAGCAGGAGGGGCTGAAGCTTTCTTT
CDR3aa: CATSTAGGAEAFF

v_gene: TRBV3-1/TRBV3-2
abundance: once
j_gene: TRBJ1-2
d_gene: .
CDR3nt: TGTGCCAGCAGCCAGGCGGTAGGGGCTAACTATGGCTACACCTTC
CDR3aa: CASSQAVGANYGYTF

v_gene: TRBV5-1
abundance: few
j_gene: TRBJ1-1
d_gene: .
CDR3nt: TGCGCCAGCGGGGAGGAGGTGGGGGCTGAAGCTTTCTTT
CDR3aa: CASGEEVGAEAFF